Sequencing of this TCR beta chain was carried out in a study of sequential checkpoint blockade in melanoma. As for the study in general: Both treatment sequences were followed by maintenance nivolumab.

Clones were read by immunoSEQ multiplex PCR, and TCRdb kept only the in-frame ones, dropping some. Found here are about 7,700 clones, about 60% of them singletons; the top ten hold about 8.4%. The treatment was: randomized to nivolumab then ipilimumab (arm A) or the reverse (arm B). DNA-damaging chemotherapy had not been given to any patient beforehand. This clone turned up a few times. From germline, CDR1 is LNHDA and CDR2 SQIVND (reference sequence). The V end was cut by 4 bases, the J end by 0 bases, with 10 bases between. CDR3 size: 14 residues. This clonotype was obtained from a human donor with melanoma. The chain combines TRBV19 with TRBJ2-7; D is perhaps TRBD2 (6 bases). The sequenced sample was CD8+ T cells sorted from blood (inferred from file names), obtained from a patient given nivolumab and ipilimumab in sequence. DNA of the CDR3: TGTGCCAGTAGTACCCTAGCGACCTCCTACGAGCAGTACTTC. It specifies CASSTLATSYEQYF.